The next 5 T cell receptor beta chains were all read from a single sample in a study of CD8 T cells in ankylosing spondylitis. TCRdb re-called the 5' RACE reads with MiXCR, one entry per CDR3 protein. The sample has about 240,000 distinct CDR3 sequences, over 8.5% seen once; the top ten hold around 6.8%. The sequenced sample consisted of blood, either unsorted or a sorted T cell fraction (not recorded which). These receptors all stem from a male donor with ankylosing spondylitis or in good health (not recorded which).

This clonotype came up many times. The CDR3 spells CASSPRGRSDYGYTF. In DNA form, the CDR3 reads TGTGCCAGCAGCCCCAGGGGGCGCTCGGACTATGGCTACACCTTC. The chain is built from TRBV3-1 and TRBJ1-2; 8 bases line up with TRBD1. Trimming took 4 bases from V and 3 from J; bases not matched to a gene: 7. The CDR3 sequence is 15 residues long. Per the germline V gene, CDR1 is LGHDT and CDR2 is YNNKEL (reference sequence).

In its sample, this clonotype was seen many times. This chain joins TRBV5-1 and TRBJ2-5; D ambiguous. Germline-derived CDR1 and CDR2 are SGHRS and YFSETQ. This CDR3 is built from 13 residues. V lost 3 bases, J lost 3 bases, and 9 bases lay in between. CDR3 loop: CASSWASEETQYF. DNA for the CDR3: TGCGCCAGCAGCTGGGCCAGCGAAGAGACCCAGTACTTC.

This clonotype was picked up a small number of times. V usage is TRBV5-8 and J usage is TRBJ1-1; D is unclear. The V gene lost 4 bases and the J gene lost 1 base, with 11 bases spanning the gap. CDR3 size: 14 residues. Germline V CDR1 and CDR2: SGHTS, YDEGEE. CDR3 in DNA: TGTGCCAGCAGCCTCGGCTTCTCGAACACTGAAGCTTTCTTT. It specifies CASSLGFSNTEAFF.

The table lists this clonotype with many counts. The chain links TRBV18 to TRBJ1-5, with TRBD1 matching 10 bases. This CDR3 comprises 15 residues. The trim removed 2 bases at V and 3 bases at J, leaving 1 base unmatched. Germline V CDR1 and CDR2: KGHSH, LQKENI. The CDR3, as DNA: TGTGCCAGCTCACCAGGGACAGGGGTCAATCAGCCCCAGCATTTT. Amino acid sequence: CASSPGTGVNQPQHF.

This clonotype was recorded at least ten times. The rearrangement links TRBV12-3 or TRBV12-4 to TRBJ1-2, with a possible D match to TRBD1 (5 bases). Between the trimmed V and J ends, which lost 5 bases and 7 bases, there was a span of 14 bases. The CDR3 totals 13 residues. CDR3 bases: TGTGCCAGCAGTCCCCAGGGAATGAGTGGCTACACCTTC. Protein: CASSPQGMSGYTF.